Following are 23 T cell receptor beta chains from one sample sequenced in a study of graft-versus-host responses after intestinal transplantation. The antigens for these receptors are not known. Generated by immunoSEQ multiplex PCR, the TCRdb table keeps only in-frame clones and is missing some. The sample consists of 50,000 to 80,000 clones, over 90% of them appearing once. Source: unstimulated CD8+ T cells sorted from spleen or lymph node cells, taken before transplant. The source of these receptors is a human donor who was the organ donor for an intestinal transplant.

The CDR3 bases are TGCGCCACTAATAGCGGGGGCTACGAGCAGTACTTC. It encodes CATNSGGYEQYF. This chain joins TRBV10-2 and TRBJ2-7, with 9 bases lining up with TRBD2. Trimming removed 10 bases from V and 3 bases from J; junction bases left unmatched: 4. Germline V gene data show CDR1 as WSHSY and CDR2 as SAAADI. The CDR3 runs 12 residues.

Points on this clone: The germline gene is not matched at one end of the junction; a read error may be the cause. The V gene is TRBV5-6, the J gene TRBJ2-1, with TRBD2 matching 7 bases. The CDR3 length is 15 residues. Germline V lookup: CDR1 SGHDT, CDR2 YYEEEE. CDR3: CASSLVRETANEQLF. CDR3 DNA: TGTGCCAGCAGCTTGGTGCGGGAGACCGCTAATGAGCAGCTCTTC. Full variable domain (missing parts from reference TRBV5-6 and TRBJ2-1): DAGVTQSPTHLIKTRGQQVTLRCSPKSGHDTVSWYQQALGQGPQFIFQYYEEEERQRGNFPDRFSGHQFPNYSSELNVNALLLGDSALYLCASSLVRETANEQLFGPGTRLTVL.

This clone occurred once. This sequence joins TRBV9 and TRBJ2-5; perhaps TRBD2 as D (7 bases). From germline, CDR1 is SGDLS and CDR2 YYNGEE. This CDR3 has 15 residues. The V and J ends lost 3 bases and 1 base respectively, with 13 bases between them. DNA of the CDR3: TGTGCCAGCAGCGCTGGGGGGGGCCCCCAAGAGACCCAGTACTTC. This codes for CASSAGGGPQETQYF.

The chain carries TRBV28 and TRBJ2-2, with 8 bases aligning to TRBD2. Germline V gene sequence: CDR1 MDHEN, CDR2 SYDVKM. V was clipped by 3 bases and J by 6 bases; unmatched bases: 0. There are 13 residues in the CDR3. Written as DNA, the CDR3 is TGTGCCAGCAGTTTCGGGGGGGCCGGGGAGCTGTTTTTT. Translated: CASSFGGAGELFF.

The CDR3: CASSIDYRGTTDTQYF. The CDR3 DNA reads as TGTGCCAGTAGTATTGATTACAGGGGTACCACAGATACGCAGTATTTT. The chain uses TRBV19 and TRBJ2-3; 7 positions agree with TRBD1. CDR1 and CDR2 (germline): LNHDA, SQIVND (reference sequence). The CDR3 is made up of 16 amino acids. With 3 bases clipped from V and 2 bases from J, the junction kept 8 bases outside the gene matches.

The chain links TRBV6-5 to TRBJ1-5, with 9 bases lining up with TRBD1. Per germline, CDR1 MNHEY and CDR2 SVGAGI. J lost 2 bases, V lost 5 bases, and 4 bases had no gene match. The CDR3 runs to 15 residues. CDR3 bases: TGTGCCAGCAGTCCCCGGACAGGGGGCAATCAGCCCCAGCATTTT. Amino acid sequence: CASSPRTGGNQPQHF.

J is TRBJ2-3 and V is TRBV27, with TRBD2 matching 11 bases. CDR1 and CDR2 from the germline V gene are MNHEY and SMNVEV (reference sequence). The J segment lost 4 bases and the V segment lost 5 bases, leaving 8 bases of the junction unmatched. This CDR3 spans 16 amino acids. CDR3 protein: CASSAPTSGVSDTQYF. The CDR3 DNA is TGTGCCAGCAGTGCCCCGACTAGCGGGGTTTCAGATACGCAGTATTTT.

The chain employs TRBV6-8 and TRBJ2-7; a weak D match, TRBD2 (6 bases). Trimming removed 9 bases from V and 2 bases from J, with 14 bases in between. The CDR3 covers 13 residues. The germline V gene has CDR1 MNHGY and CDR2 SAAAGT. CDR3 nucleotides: TGTGCCAGTGAGGACTACCCAACCTACGAGCAGTACTTC. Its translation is CASEDYPTYEQYF.

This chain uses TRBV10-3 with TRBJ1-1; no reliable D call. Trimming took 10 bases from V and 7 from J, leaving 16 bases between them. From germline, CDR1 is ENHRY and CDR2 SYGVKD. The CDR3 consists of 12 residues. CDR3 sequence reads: CATRGWAGEAFF. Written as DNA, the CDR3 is TGTGCCACCCGGGGATGGGCGGGTGAAGCTTTCTTT.

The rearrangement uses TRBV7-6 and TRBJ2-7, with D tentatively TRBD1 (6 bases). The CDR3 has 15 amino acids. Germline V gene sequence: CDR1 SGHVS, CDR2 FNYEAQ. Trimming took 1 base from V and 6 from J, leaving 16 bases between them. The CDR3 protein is CASSLEGGIFGEQYF. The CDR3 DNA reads TGTGCCAGCAGCTTAGAAGGGGGTATATTTGGCGAGCAGTACTTC.

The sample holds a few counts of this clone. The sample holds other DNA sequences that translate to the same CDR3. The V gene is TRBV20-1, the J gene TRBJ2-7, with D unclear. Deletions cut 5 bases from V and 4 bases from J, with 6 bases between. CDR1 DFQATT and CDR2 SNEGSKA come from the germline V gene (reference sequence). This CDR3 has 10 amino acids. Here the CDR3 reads CSAAGYEQYF. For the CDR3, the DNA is TGCAGTGCTGCAGGTTACGAGCAGTACTTC.

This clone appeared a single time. The CDR3 DNA is TGTGCCAGCAGCTTGTTAGAGGGGGCTCGGTATGGCTACACCTTC. Amino acids: CASSLLEGARYGYTF. V is TRBV5-4 and J is TRBJ1-2, with 7 nucleotides matching TRBD1. CDR1 and CDR2 (germline): SGHNT, YYREEE (reference sequence). After removal of 1 base from V and 5 bases from J, the junction contained 8 bases not matched to a gene. This CDR3 spans 15 amino acids.

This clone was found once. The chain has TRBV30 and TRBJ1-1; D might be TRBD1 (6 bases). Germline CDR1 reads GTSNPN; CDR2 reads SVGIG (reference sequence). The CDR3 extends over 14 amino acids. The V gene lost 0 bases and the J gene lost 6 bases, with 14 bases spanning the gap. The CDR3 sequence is CAWSVRTGHPEAFF. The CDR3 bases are TGTGCCTGGAGTGTACGAACGGGACACCCTGAAGCTTTCTTT.

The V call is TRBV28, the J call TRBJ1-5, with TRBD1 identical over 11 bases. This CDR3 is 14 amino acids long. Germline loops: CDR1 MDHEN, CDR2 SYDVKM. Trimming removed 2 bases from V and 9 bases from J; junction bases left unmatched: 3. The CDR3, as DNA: TGTGCCAGCAGTTTAGGGACAGGGGGGTCGCCCCAGCATTTT. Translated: CASSLGTGGSPQHF.

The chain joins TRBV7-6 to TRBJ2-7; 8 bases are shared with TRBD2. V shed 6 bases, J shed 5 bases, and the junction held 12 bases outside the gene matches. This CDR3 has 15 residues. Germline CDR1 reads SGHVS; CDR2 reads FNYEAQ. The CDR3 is CASRRGVAGFDEQYF. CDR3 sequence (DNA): TGTGCCAGCAGACGTGGGGTAGCGGGATTCGACGAGCAGTACTTC.

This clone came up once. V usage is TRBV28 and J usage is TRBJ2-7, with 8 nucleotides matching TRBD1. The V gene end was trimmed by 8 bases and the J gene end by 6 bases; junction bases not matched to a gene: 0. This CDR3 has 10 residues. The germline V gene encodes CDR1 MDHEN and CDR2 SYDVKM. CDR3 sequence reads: CASGTGEQYF. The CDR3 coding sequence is TGTGCCAGCGGGACAGGCGAGCAGTACTTC.

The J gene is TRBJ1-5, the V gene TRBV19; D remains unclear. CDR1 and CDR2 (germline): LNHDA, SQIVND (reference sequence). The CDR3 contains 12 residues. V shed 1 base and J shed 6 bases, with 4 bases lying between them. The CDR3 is CASSIGGQPQHF. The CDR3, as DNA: TGTGCCAGTAGTATAGGCGGTCAGCCCCAGCATTTT.

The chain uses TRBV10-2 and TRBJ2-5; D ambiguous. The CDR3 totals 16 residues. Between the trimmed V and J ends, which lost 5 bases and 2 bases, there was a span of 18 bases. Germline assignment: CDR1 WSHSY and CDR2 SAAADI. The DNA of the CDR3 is TGCGCCAGCAGTCCTCCTTCGGTGCCCGGTCAAGAGACCCAGTACTTC. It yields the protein CASSPPSVPGQETQYF.

This CDR3 reads CASSTQSSEYGYTF. The CDR3 DNA reads as TGTGCCAGCAGCACGCAGAGCAGCGAGTATGGCTACACCTTC. V usage is TRBV9 and J usage is TRBJ1-2; D uncertain. The V end was cut by 4 bases, the J end by 5 bases, with 15 bases between. The CDR3 length is 14 residues. From germline, CDR1 is SGDLS and CDR2 YYNGEE. Looking up the rest from reference TRBV9 and TRBJ1-2 gives the full variable domain: DSGVTQTPKHLITATGQRVTLRCSPRSGDLSVYWYQQSLDQGLQFLIQYYNGEERAKGNILERFSAQQFPDLHSELNLSSLELGDSALYFCASSTQSSEYGYTFGSGTRLTVV.

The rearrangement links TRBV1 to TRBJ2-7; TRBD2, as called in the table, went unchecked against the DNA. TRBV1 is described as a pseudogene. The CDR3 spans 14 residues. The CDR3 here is CTSSQGRAGDEQYF. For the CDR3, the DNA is TGCACCAGCAGCCAAGGGCGGGCTGGGGACGAGCAGTACTTC.

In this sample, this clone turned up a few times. This CDR3 reads CASTGQGAGYTF. The DNA for the CDR3 is TGTGCCAGCACGGGACAGGGGGCTGGCTACACCTTC. This chain uses TRBV6-5 with TRBJ1-2; 12 nucleotides match TRBD1. This CDR3 region has 12 residues. With V trimmed by 7 bases and J by 7 bases, 1 base remained unmatched. Germline V lookup: CDR1 MNHEY, CDR2 SVGAGI.

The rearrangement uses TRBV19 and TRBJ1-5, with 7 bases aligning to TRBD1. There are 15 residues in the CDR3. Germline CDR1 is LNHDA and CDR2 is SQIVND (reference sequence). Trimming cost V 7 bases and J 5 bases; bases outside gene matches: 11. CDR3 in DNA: TGTGCCAGTACCCAGGGGGTCAGGGGCGATCAGCCCCAGCATTTT. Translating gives CASTQGVRGDQPQHF.

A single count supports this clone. The CDR3 here is CASSLDGRNTEAFF. The DNA for the CDR3 is TGTGCCAGCAGTTTGGATGGGAGGAACACTGAAGCTTTCTTT. The gene calls are TRBV28 and TRBJ1-1; D is ambiguous. Germline CDR1 MDHEN, CDR2 SYDVKM. CDR3 size: 14 residues. The ends were cut back, 3 bases at V and 1 base at J, with 9 bases in the middle. The full variable domain, completed using reference TRBV28 and TRBJ1-1, is DVKVTQSSRYLVKRTGEKVFLECVQDMDHENMFWYRQDPGLGLRLIYFSYDVKMKEKGDIPEGYSVSREKKERFSLILESASTNQTSMYLCASSLDGRNTEAFFGQGTRLTVV.